The 18 T cell receptor beta chains in this list originate from one sample, sequenced in a study of T cell responses to AZD1222 COVID-19 vaccine. The method was immunoSEQ multiplex PCR; TCRdb's version includes in-frame clones alone and lacks a portion of them. The repertoire includes some 190,000 clones, more than 85% of them detected once, and less than 2% sits in the top ten. Specimen: peripheral blood, collected 28 days after the second AZD1222 dose. Receptor source: an adult who received the AZD1222 COVID-19 vaccine.

V gene TRBV11-2 combines with J gene TRBJ1-6; D is perhaps TRBD1 (5 bases). This CDR3 is 13 amino acids long. Trimming pared 6 bases from V and 10 bases from J, leaving 13 bases between. Germline lookup yields CDR1 SGHAT and CDR2 FQNNGV. The CDR3 region is CASRRAGSSPLHF. The CDR3 DNA follows: TGTGCCAGCAGGCGAGCAGGGAGCTCACCCCTCCACTTT.

CDR3 DNA: TGTGCCAGCAGTACAGGGTATTTGATGAACACTGAAGCTTTCTTT. Its protein is CASSTGYLMNTEAFF. The rearrangement uses TRBV5-5 and TRBJ1-1; possible D gene TRBD1, 6 bases. V gave up 5 bases and J gave up 0 bases, with 14 bases separating them. CDR3 size: 15 residues. Per the germline V gene, CDR1 is SGHKS and CDR2 is YYEKEE (reference sequence).

The chain uses TRBV7-3 and TRBJ1-6; a weak D match, TRBD1 (5 bases). Germline V lookup: CDR1 SGHTA, CDR2 FQGTGA. V was clipped by 2 bases and J by 10 bases, with 12 bases between them. The CDR3 is 14 residues long. This chain's CDR3 is CASSLGGASSPLHF. For the CDR3, the DNA is TGTGCCAGCAGCTTAGGAGGGGCCAGCTCACCCCTCCACTTT.

The rearrangement joins TRBV27 to TRBJ2-3, with TRBD1 matching over 7 bases. This CDR3 comprises 14 residues. The germline V gene has CDR1 MNHEY and CDR2 SMNVEV (reference sequence). J was trimmed by 5 bases and V by 4 bases; bases with no gene match: 6. The CDR3 reads CASSSPTGLDTQYF. The CDR3 region has the DNA TGTGCCAGCAGTTCTCCGACAGGGTTAGATACGCAGTATTTT.

The chain has TRBV7-8 and TRBJ1-6, with 8 bases lining up with TRBD1. The germline V gene has CDR1 SGHVS and CDR2 FQNEAQ. The CDR3 covers 15 residues. The trim removed 4 bases at V and 10 bases at J, leaving 9 bases unmatched. CDR3 loop: CASSSSGQGGSPLHF. The CDR3 nucleotides are TGTGCCAGCAGCTCATCCGGACAGGGAGGGTCACCCCTCCACTTT.

A word on this clone: The identical CDR3 is also encoded by other nucleotide sequences in the sample. This chain joins TRBV3-1 (or the pseudogene TRBV3-2) and TRBJ1-2; D ambiguous. Trimming shortened V by 1 base and J by 4 bases, and 4 bases separated the two germline ends. CDR1 is LGHDT and CDR2 is YNNKEL in the germline V gene (reference sequence). The CDR3 is 12 amino acids. CDR3 amino acids: CASSQGAYGYTF. CDR3 in DNA: TGTGCCAGCAGCCAAGGGGCCTATGGCTACACCTTC.

The chain joins TRBV12-3 or TRBV12-4 to TRBJ1-5, with D unclear. Trimming removed 5 bases at V and 6 bases at J, with 8 bases between. The CDR3 contains 12 residues. CDR3 nucleotide sequence: TGTGCCAGCAGTCGGACCGCTCAGCCCCAGCATTTT. It specifies CASSRTAQPQHF.

This chain joins TRBV15 and TRBJ2-4; TRBD1 matches at 11 bases. Per germline, CDR1 LNHNV and CDR2 YYDKDF (reference sequence). This CDR3 has 21 amino acids. The junction had 16 bases not matched to a gene; V was cut back by 1 base and J by 2 bases. The CDR3 DNA sequence: TGTGCCACCAGCAGAGCCCCAGGGGGCCAAGGGACAGGGGGTTCCAAAAACATTCAGTACTTC. Translation: CATSRAPGGQGTGGSKNIQYF. Looking up the rest from reference TRBV15 and TRBJ2-4 gives the full variable domain: DAMVIQNPRYQVTQFGKPVTLSCSQTLNHNVMYWYQQKSSQAPKLLFHYYDKDFNNEADTPDNFQSRRPNTSFCFLDIRSPGLGDTAMYLCATSRAPGGQGTGGSKNIQYFGAGTRLSVL.

This chain joins TRBV5-6 and TRBJ2-7; weak D call: TRBD1 (5 bases). Germline CDR1 and CDR2: SGHDT and YYEEEE. The V end lost 2 bases, the J end lost 2 bases, and 11 bases lay between the germline ends. CDR3 length: 14 residues. Written as DNA, the CDR3 is TGTGCCAGCAGCTTTGAAACAGGAGCCTACGAGCAGTACTTC. Amino acid sequence: CASSFETGAYEQYF. The full variable domain, with the rest looked up from reference TRBV5-6 and TRBJ2-7, is DAGVTQSPTHLIKTRGQQVTLRCSPKSGHDTVSWYQQALGQGPQFIFQYYEEEERQRGNFPDRFSGHQFPNYSSELNVNALLLGDSALYLCASSFETGAYEQYFGPGTRLTVT.

The chain couples TRBV20-1 to TRBJ2-7, with 8 bases identical to TRBD1. Trimming cost V 3 bases and J 2 bases; bases outside gene matches: 3. The CDR3 sequence is 13 residues long. CDR1 is DFQATT, CDR2 SNEGSKA, per germline (reference sequence). CDR3 nucleotide sequence: TGCAGTGCTAGTTCGGGACAGGCCTACGAGCAGTACTTC. Protein: CSASSGQAYEQYF.

The chain uses TRBV7-6 and TRBJ2-3, with D possibly called TRBD1 or TRBD2 (6 bases each). Germline assignment: CDR1 SGHVS and CDR2 FNYEAQ. The germline V and J ends were trimmed by 0 bases and 0 bases, with 10 bases remaining between them. The CDR3 is made up of 16 amino acids. The CDR3, as DNA: TGTGCCAGCAGCTTAGCGGGGGGCGTGAGCACAGATACGCAGTATTTT. Protein: CASSLAGGVSTDTQYF. Full variable domain (rest looked up from reference TRBV7-6 and TRBJ2-3): GAGVSQSPRYKVTKRGQDVALRCDPISGHVSLYWYRQALGQGPEFLTYFNYEAQQDKSGLPNDRFSAERPEGSISTLTIQRTEQRDSAMYRCASSLAGGVSTDTQYFGPGTRLTVL.

This clone was detected only once. V is TRBV7-8 and J is TRBJ1-5; D gene ambiguous. The V end lost 1 base, the J end lost 3 bases, and 7 bases lay between the germline ends. This CDR3 spans 14 amino acids. Germline lookup yields CDR1 SGHVS and CDR2 FQNEAQ. The CDR3 sequence is CASSLVGNNQPQHF. CDR3 DNA: TGTGCCAGCAGCTTAGTGGGCAACAATCAGCCCCAGCATTTT.

The chain combines TRBV5-1 with TRBJ1-2, with D unclear. Trimming cost V 0 bases and J 0 bases, with 15 bases left between them. The CDR3 contains 17 residues. Germline CDR1 SGHRS, CDR2 YFSETQ. The CDR3 protein is CASSLEGGSLTNYGYTF. The CDR3 bases are TGCGCCAGCAGCTTGGAGGGCGGCAGCCTTACTAACTATGGCTACACCTTC.

The rearrangement links TRBV6-2 or TRBV6-3 to TRBJ1-1, with unresolved D. Trimming removed 2 bases from V and 0 bases from J, with 7 bases in between. CDR1 MNHEY and CDR2 SVGEGT come from the germline V gene. This CDR3 is built from 14 residues. The CDR3 protein is CASSYGVVNTEAFF. DNA for the CDR3: TGTGCCAGCAGTTACGGGGTGGTGAACACTGAAGCTTTCTTT.

The chain joins TRBV6-2 or TRBV6-3 to TRBJ1-5; possibly TRBD1 for D (6 bases). Germline loops: CDR1 MNHEY, CDR2 SVGEGT. The CDR3 totals 14 residues. V lost 4 bases and J lost 6, with 13 bases in between. CDR3 protein: CASSSGGLGQPQHF. The CDR3 DNA reads TGTGCCAGCAGTTCCGGGGGGCTAGGTCAGCCCCAGCATTTT.

The genes are TRBV12-3 or TRBV12-4 and TRBJ1-5; maybe TRBD1 (5 bases). V was cut by 9 bases and J by 6 bases, with 15 bases left in between. This CDR3 contains 13 residues. CDR3: CASASRGGQPQHF. CDR3 sequence (DNA): TGTGCCAGTGCATCTAGGGGCGGTCAGCCCCAGCATTTT.

The V call is TRBV21-1, the J call TRBJ2-5; TRBD1 reflects the table's D call only, with no check against the DNA. TRBV21-1 constitutes a pseudogene. This CDR3 comprises 14 residues. The CDR3 DNA sequence: TGTGCCAGCAGCAAAGGACAGGGAGGAGAGACCCAGTACTTC. It translates to CASSKGQGGETQYF.

The V and J genes are TRBV27 and TRBJ2-7, with 8 bases that match TRBD1. The CDR3 runs 13 residues. The junction had 3 bases not matched to a gene; V was cut back by 6 bases and J by 2 bases. The germline gives CDR1 MNHEY, CDR2 SMNVEV (reference sequence). CDR3 protein: CASSRTGPYEQYF. CDR3 nucleotide sequence: TGTGCCAGCAGCCGGACAGGGCCCTACGAGCAGTACTTC.